This T cell receptor beta chain was sequenced during a study of beta chain features in type 1 diabetes. Study as a whole: Sorted cells from all samples, numbering 107,917,701, were examined.

Expressed TCRB transcripts got sequenced, as all isolated RNA was reverse transcribed. The repertoire was sequenced with immunoSEQ multiplex PCR; TCRdb's copy has only in-frame clones and lacks some. The profile covers roughly 150,000 clones, with under 13% appearing a single time and around 0.5% taken by the ten largest. Broader study findings: In all four CD4+ subsets, TCRB CDR3 length was significantly, moderately reduced in type 1 diabetes. Overrepresentation of cells with high TCR expression could result from cDNA sequencing.

CDR3 length: 16 residues. Looked up from germline, CDR1 is SGHTA and CDR2 is FQGNSA. V trimming: 1 base; J trimming: 4 bases; junction bases outside the gene matches: 9. The collection from each donor was one heparinised blood draw averaging around 0.11 L. Cells sorted by CD45RO/CCR7/CD25/CD127/CD95/CD27 comprised CD4+ naive, central memory, regulatory and stem cell-like memory cells. As concerns this clone: Antigen specificity is unknown.

Sequencing input: central memory CD4+ T cells from blood. The J gene is TRBJ2-7, the V gene TRBV7-2; 8 bases match TRBD2. This TCR was recovered from a man aged 25 to 40 with type 1 diabetes. DNA of the CDR3: TGTGCCAGCAGCTTAGTTGCGGGAGGTCTGGGTTACGAGCAGTACTTC. Translation gives CASSLVAGGLGYEQYF.